This TCR beta chain was observed in a study of T cell repertoires in cytomegalovirus infection. Study as a whole: Well-studied HLA-B-restricted CMV epitopes were used in the study alongside recently identified HLA-C-restricted ones. CMV infection together with matching HLA type was indicated by public TCR beta signatures.

TCRdb called the reads again in MiXCR, with one record for every CDR3 protein. The table records approximately 730,000 distinct CDR3 sequences, 25% to 35% of them present only once. Concerning this clonotype: Its antigen is unidentified.

General study results and limits: Clonotypes of TCR beta that were HLA-C-restricted and CMV-specific dominated the ex vivo response. Using cumulative public TCR beta family frequency, the authors identified those who carried CMV together with the relevant HLA.

The TCR originated in a human donor in good health (CMV status not recorded). Some clones in this sample may be carry-over from other donors' samples. The source was cultured CD8+ T cells from PBMCs, collected from culture after CMV antigen stimulation.

The CDR3 DNA follows: TGTGCCATCAGCTACCGGGACAGGGACTATTATGGCTACACCTTC. It encodes CAISYRDRDYYGYTF. This sequence joins TRBV10-3 and TRBJ1-2; 9 bases are a match to TRBD1. V was clipped by 6 bases and J by 5 bases; unmatched bases: 10. Germline CDR1 and CDR2: ENHRY and SYGVKD. The CDR3 contains 15 residues.